The 7 T cell receptor beta chains given below trace back to one sample, sequenced in a study of control samples from healthy donors and cancer patients. Only in-frame clones appear in the TCRdb table, and some are missing; sequencing was by immunoSEQ multiplex PCR. Among tens of thousands of clones listed, over 85% were seen once. Sequencing was done on a sample of PBMCs. These TCRs come from a man aged 25-40 years with colorectal cancer.

V and J are TRBV6-2 or TRBV6-3 and TRBJ1-5; tentatively, D is TRBD1 (5 bases). Germline assignment: CDR1 MNHEY and CDR2 SVGEGT. Between the trimmed V and J ends, which lost 2 bases and 7 bases, there was a span of 12 bases. The length of the CDR3 is 14 residues. CDR3 residues: CASSYGGTGQPQHF. DNA for the CDR3: TGTGCCAGCAGTTACGGGGGAACAGGCCAGCCCCAGCATTTT.

This chain links TRBV5-4 with TRBJ1-2; 9 bases fit TRBD1. This CDR3 comprises 16 residues. Germline-derived CDR1 and CDR2 are SGHNT and YYREEE (reference sequence). After removal of 6 bases from V and 7 bases from J, the junction contained 16 bases not matched to a gene. The DNA of the CDR3 is TGTGCCAGCATCGTATCCCCGGGACAGGGTCTATCTGGCTACACCTTC. It yields the protein CASIVSPGQGLSGYTF.

This clone was recorded only once. This chain links TRBV3-1 (or the pseudogene TRBV3-2) with TRBJ1-2, with D unclear. Trimming cost V 5 bases and J 7 bases, with 14 bases left between them. Germline V gene sequence: CDR1 LGHDT, CDR2 YNNKEL (reference sequence). The CDR3 has 13 amino acids. Here the CDR3 reads CASSSDQRSGYTF. The CDR3 nucleotides are TGTGCCAGCAGCTCGGACCAAAGGAGTGGCTACACCTTC.

This rearrangement joins TRBV7-4 to TRBJ1-4; 7 nucleotides line up with TRBD1. The germline CDR1 and CDR2 sequences are SGHVT and SQSDAQ. V shed 3 bases, J shed 3 bases, and the junction held 10 bases outside the gene matches. This CDR3 is 17 amino acids long. CDR3: CASSFTHDRVANEKLFF. The CDR3 coding sequence is TGTGCCAGCAGCTTTACCCACGACAGGGTTGCTAATGAAAAACTGTTTTTT.

The V and J genes are TRBV6-5 and TRBJ2-1; D possibly matches TRBD1 or TRBD2 (6 bases each). With 5 bases removed from V and 9 bases from J, the gap between germline ends came to 11 bases. CDR3 length: 12 amino acids. CDR1 is MNHEY, CDR2 SVGAGI, per germline. This CDR3 is CASSRGESEQFF. DNA of the CDR3: TGTGCCAGCAGTAGGGGGGAGAGTGAGCAGTTCTTC.

The chain is built from TRBV7-6 and TRBJ1-1; no definite D call. In germline, CDR1 is SGHVS, CDR2 FNYEAQ. The CDR3 contains 15 residues. The V end lost 3 bases, the J end lost 1 base, and 12 bases lay between the germline ends. The CDR3 here is CASSFPYDRNTEAFF. As DNA, the CDR3 is TGTGCCAGCAGCTTCCCTTATGACCGGAACACTGAAGCTTTCTTT.

The chain carries TRBV6-5 and TRBJ1-2; D is uncertain. The length of the CDR3 is 15 residues. Germline-derived CDR1 and CDR2 are MNHEY and SVGAGI. The germline V and J ends were trimmed by 6 bases and 4 bases, with 18 bases remaining between them. The CDR3 sequence: CASRPGLTGVYGYTF. The CDR3 DNA reads as TGTGCCAGCAGACCCGGACTCACGGGTGTCTATGGCTACACCTTC.